This TCR beta chain was recorded in a study of shared clonotypes between healthy human individuals. General study results and limits: Tissues were not sampled, only blood, and their repertoires likely differ. Shared clonotypes: approximately 4.5% naive CD4, around 4% naive CD8, about 2.5% memory CD4, 0.4% memory CD8.

As for this clone: Its specificity is unknown. The sample holds other DNA sequences that translate to the same CDR3.

The CDR3 covers 12 residues. Per germline, CDR1 LNHDA and CDR2 SQIVND (reference sequence). V was pared by 4 bases and J by 4 bases, with 6 bases between. Assay: immunoSEQ multiplex PCR; the TCRdb copy retains only in-frame clones and omits some. The sample records roughly 2.5 million clones, about 92% being singletons. This chain links TRBV19 with TRBJ2-3; possible D gene TRBD1, 5 bases. The TCR sequence derives from a man aged 18-30 years in good health. The specimen was naive CD4+ T cells sorted from blood. Subset here: CD45RA+ positively selected. CDR3 sequence: CASSTGSDTQYF. The CDR3 DNA is TGTGCCAGTAGTACAGGGTCAGATACGCAGTATTTT.